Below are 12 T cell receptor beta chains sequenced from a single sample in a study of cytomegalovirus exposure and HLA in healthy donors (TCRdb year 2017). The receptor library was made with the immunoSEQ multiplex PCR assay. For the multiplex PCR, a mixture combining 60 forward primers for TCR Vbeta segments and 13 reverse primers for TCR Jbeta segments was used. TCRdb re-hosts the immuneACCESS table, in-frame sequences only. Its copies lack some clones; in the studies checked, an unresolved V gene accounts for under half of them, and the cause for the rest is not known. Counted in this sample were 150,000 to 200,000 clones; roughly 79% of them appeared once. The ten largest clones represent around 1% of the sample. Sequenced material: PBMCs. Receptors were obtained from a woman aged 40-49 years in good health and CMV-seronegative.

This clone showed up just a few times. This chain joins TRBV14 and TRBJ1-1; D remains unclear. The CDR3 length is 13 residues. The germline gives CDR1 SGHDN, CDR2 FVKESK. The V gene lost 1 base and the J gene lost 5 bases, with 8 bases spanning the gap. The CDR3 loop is CASSQGGRTEAFF. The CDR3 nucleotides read TGTGCCAGCAGCCAAGGAGGGCGGACTGAAGCTTTCTTT. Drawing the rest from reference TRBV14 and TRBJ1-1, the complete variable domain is EAGVTQFPSHSVIEKGQTVTLRCDPISGHDNLYWYRRVMGKEIKFLLHFVKESKQDESGMPNNRFLAERTGGTYSTLKVQPAELEDSGVYFCASSQGGRTEAFFGQGTRLTVV.

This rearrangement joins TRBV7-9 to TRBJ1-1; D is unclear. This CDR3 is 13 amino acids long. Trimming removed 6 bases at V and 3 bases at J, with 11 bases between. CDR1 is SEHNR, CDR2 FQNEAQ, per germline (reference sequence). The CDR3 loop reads CASSHKTDTEAFF. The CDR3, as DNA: TGTGCCAGCAGTCATAAAACTGACACTGAAGCTTTCTTT. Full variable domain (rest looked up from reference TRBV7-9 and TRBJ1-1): DTGVSQNPRHKITKRGQNVTFRCDPISEHNRLYWYRQTLGQGPEFLTYFQNEAQLEKSRLLSDRFSAERPKGSFSTLEIQRTEQGDSAMYLCASSHKTDTEAFFGQGTRLTVV.

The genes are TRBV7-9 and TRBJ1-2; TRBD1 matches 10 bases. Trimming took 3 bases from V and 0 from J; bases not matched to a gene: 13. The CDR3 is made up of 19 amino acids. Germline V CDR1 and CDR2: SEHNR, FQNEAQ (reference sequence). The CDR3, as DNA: TGTGCCAGCAGCTTCAACAACCTCCGGGACAGGGGTTCTAACTATGGCTACACCTTC. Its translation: CASSFNNLRDRGSNYGYTF.

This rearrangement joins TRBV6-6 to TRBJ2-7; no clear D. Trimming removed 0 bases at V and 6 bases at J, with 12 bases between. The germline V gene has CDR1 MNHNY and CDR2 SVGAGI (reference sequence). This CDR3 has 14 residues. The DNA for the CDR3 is TGTGCCAGCAGTTACTCGAGGTTTGAAGGCGAGCAGTACTTC. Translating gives CASSYSRFEGEQYF.

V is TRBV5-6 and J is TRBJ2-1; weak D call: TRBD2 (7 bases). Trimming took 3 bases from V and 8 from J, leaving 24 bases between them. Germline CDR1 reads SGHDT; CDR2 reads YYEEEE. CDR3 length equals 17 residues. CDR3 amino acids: CASSSVGGTRPFDEQFF. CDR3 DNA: TGTGCCAGCAGCTCGGTGGGGGGGACAAGGCCGTTCGATGAGCAGTTCTTC. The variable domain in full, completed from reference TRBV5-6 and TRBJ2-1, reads DAGVTQSPTHLIKTRGQQVTLRCSPKSGHDTVSWYQQALGQGPQFIFQYYEEEERQRGNFPDRFSGHQFPNYSSELNVNALLLGDSALYLCASSSVGGTRPFDEQFFGPGTRLTVL.

The CDR3 protein is CASSQDSGGGTEKLFF. CDR3 bases: TGTGCCAGCAGCCAAGATTCGGGAGGGGGCACTGAAAAACTGTTTTTT. The chain carries TRBV4-2 and TRBJ1-4; 7 positions match TRBD1. The CDR3 has 16 amino acids. Germline lookup yields CDR1 LGHNA and CDR2 YNFKEQ. Unmatched junction bases numbered 8, after V lost 0 bases and J lost 7 bases.

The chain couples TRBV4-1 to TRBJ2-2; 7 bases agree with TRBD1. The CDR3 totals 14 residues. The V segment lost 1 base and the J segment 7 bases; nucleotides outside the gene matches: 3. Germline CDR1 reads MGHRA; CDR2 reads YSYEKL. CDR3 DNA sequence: TGCGCCAGCAGCCAAGGGCAGGGGGTCGGGGAGCTGTTTTTT. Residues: CASSQGQGVGELFF.

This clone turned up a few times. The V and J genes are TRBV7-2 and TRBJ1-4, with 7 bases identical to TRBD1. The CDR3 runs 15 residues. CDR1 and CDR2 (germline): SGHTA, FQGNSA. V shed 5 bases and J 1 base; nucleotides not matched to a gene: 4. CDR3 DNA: TGTGCCAGCAGCACCCGACAGGGAACTAATGAAAAACTGTTTTTT. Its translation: CASSTRQGTNEKLFF.

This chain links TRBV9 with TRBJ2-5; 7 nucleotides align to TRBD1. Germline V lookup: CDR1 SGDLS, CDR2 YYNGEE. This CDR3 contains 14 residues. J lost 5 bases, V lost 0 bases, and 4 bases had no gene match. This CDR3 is CASSVATGEETQYF. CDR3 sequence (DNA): TGTGCCAGCAGCGTAGCCACAGGGGAGGAGACCCAGTACTTC.

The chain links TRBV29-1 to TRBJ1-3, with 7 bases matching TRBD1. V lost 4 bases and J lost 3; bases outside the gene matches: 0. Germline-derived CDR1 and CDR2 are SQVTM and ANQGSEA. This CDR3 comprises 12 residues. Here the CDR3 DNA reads TGCAGCGTTGGACAGGGTGGAAACACCATATATTTT. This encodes CSVGQGGNTIYF.

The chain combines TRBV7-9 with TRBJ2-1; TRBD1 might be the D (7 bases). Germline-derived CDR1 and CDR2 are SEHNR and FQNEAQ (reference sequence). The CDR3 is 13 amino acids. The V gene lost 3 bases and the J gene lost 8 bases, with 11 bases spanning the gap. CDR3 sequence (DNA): TGTGCCAGCAGCTTGGACAGGAGGGATGAGCAGTTCTTC. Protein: CASSLDRRDEQFF.

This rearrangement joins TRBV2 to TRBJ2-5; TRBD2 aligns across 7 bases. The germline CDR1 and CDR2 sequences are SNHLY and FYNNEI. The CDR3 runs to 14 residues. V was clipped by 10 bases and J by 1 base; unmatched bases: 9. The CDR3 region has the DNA TGTGCCATGTCGAAACGGGAGGCCCAAGAGACCCAGTACTTC. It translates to CAMSKREAQETQYF.